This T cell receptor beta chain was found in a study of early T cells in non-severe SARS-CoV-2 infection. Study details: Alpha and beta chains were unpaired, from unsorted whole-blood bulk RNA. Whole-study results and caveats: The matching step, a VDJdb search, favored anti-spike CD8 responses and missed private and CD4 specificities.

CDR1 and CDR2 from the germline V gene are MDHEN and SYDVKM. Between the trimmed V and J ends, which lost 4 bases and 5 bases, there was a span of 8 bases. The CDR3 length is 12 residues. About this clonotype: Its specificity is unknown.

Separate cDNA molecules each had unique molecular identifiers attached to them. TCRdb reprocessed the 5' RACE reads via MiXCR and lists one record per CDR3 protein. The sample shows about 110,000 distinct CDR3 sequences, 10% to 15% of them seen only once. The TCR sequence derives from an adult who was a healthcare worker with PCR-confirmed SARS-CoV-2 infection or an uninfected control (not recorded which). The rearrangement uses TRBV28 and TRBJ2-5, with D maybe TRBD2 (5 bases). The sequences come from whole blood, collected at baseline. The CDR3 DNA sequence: TGTGCCAGCAGTTCGAGGGTGGAGACCCAGTACTTC. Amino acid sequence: CASSSRVETQYF. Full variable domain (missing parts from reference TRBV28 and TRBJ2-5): DVKVTQSSRYLVKRTGEKVFLECVQDMDHENMFWYRQDPGLGLRLIYFSYDVKMKEKGDIPEGYSVSREKKERFSLILESASTNQTSMYLCASSSRVETQYFGPGTRLLVL.